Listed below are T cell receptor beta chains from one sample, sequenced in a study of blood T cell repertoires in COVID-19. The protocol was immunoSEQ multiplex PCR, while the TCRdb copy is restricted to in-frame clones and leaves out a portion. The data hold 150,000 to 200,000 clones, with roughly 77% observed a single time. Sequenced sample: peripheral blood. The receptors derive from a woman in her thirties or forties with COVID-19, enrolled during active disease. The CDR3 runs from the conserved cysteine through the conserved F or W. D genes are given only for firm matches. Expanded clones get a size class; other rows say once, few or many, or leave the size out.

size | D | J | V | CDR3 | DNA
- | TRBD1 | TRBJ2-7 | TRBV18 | CASSPGQGAREQYF | TGTGCCAGCTCACCAGGACAGGGGGCTCGGGAGCAGTACTTC
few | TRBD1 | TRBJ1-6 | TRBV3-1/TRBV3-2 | CASSYGQGNSPLHF | TGTGCCAGCAGCTACGGACAGGGGAACTCACCCCTCCACTTT
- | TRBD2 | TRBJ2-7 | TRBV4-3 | CASSRGTGGAYEQYF | TGCGCCAGCAGCCGGGGGACCGGGGGGGCGTACGAGCAGTACTTC
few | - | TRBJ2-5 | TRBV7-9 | CASLFRETQYF | TGTGCCAGCCTCTTCCGGGAGACCCAGTACTTC
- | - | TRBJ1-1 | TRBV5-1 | CASCDSNLNTEAFF | TGCGCCAGCTGCGATTCGAACCTAAACACTGAAGCTTTCTTT
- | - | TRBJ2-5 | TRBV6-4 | CASSPQWGSQETQYF | TGTGCCAGCAGTCCCCAATGGGGCAGCCAAGAGACCCAGTACTTC
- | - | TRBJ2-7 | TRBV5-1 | CASSPGHRDTYEQYF | TGCGCCAGCAGCCCCGGTCACAGGGATACCTACGAGCAGTACTTC
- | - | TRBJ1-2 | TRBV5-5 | CASSLERGNNYGYTF | TGTGCCAGCAGCTTGGAAAGGGGGAACAACTATGGCTACACCTTC
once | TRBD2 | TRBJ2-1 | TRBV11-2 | CASSAGGSSYNEQFF | TGTGCCAGCAGCGCCGGGGGGAGCTCCTACAATGAGCAGTTCTTC
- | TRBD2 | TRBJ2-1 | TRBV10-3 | CAISESVGLAVNEQFF | TGTGCCATCAGTGAGTCTGTGGGACTAGCGGTCAATGAGCAGTTCTTC
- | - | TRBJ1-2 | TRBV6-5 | CASHGGTWGNYGYTF | TGTGCCAGCCATGGAGGCACCTGGGGTAACTATGGCTACACCTTC
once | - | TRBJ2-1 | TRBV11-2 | CASSLDTVGGQFF | TGTGCCAGCAGCTTAGATACAGTGGGAGGGCAGTTCTTC
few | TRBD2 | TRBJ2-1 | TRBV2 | CASSPTSLADNEQFF | TGTGCCAGCAGTCCGACTAGCCTGGCCGACAATGAGCAGTTCTTC
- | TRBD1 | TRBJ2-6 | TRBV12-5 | CASAGTGSYSGANVLTF | TGTGCTAGTGCCGGGACAGGGTCCTACTCTGGGGCCAACGTCCTGACTTTC
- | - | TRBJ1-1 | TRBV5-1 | CASSLGQGSTEAFF | TGCGCCAGCAGCTTGGGTCAGGGGAGTACTGAAGCTTTCTTT
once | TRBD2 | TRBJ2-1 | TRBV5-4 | CASSSGLAGVGQFF | TGTGCCAGCAGCTCCGGACTAGCGGGGGTCGGGCAGTTCTTC
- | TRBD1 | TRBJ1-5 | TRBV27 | CASSLRGQGKQPQHF | TGTGCCAGCAGTTTAAGGGGACAGGGTAAACAGCCCCAGCATTTT
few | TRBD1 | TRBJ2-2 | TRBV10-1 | CASSWDRNTGELFF | TGCGCCAGCAGCTGGGACAGGAACACCGGGGAGCTGTTTTTT
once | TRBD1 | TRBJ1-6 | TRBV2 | CASSADRVYNSPLHF | TGTGCCAGCAGTGCTGACAGGGTCTATAATTCACCCCTCCACTTT
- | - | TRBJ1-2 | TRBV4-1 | CASSQGQQKLGYTF | TGCGCCAGCAGCCAAGGACAACAGAAATTGGGCTACACCTTC
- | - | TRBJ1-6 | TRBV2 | CASIGAVNSPLHF | TGTGCCAGCATAGGGGCAGTAAATTCACCCCTCCACTTT
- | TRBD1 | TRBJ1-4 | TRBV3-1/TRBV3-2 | CASSRQGANEKLFF | TGTGCCAGCAGTCGACAGGGAGCTAATGAAAAACTGTTTTTT
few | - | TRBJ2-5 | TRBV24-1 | CATSHGPQETQYF | TGTGCCACCAGTCACGGTCCCCAAGAGACCCAGTACTTC
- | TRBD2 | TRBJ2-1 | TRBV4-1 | CASSQDSGSGALRGFF | TGCGCCAGCAGCCAAGATAGTGGTAGCGGGGCCCTAAGGGGGTTCTTC
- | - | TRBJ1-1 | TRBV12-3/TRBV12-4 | CASRFLADTEAFF | TGTGCCAGCAGGTTCTTGGCGGACACTGAAGCTTTCTTT
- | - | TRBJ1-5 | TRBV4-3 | CASRLDGVQPQHF | TGCGCCAGTCGGTTAGACGGGGTTCAGCCCCAGCATTTT